The rows below give T cell receptor beta chains drawn from one sample of a study of radiation and T cells in renal cell carcinoma. Assay: immunoSEQ multiplex PCR; the TCRdb copy retains only in-frame clones and omits some. Of about 130,000 clones listed, about 81% were seen once; the top ten hold approximately 2%. Sequencing used blood, obtained from a patient whose treatment included radiotherapy and nephrectomy. The receptors were gathered from a woman in her sixties or seventies with renal cell carcinoma. Both conserved end residues are trimmed from each CDR3.

V | CDR3
TRBV2 | ASSVRQGGEKLF
TRBV5-6 | ASSGLLYEQY
TRBV15 | ATSRVKDYGYT
TRBV7-7 | ASSRTGVNTDTQY
TRBV2 | ASSSGQGDEQY
TRBV9 | ASSVMDGGTPQH
TRBV10-3 | AISETGNEPQH
TRBV10-3 | AISEVRNQPQH
TRBV7-3 | ASSASGPNNEQF
TRBV2 | ASDNSGNTGELF
TRBV7-9 | ASSPRDFQGLAQF
TRBV7-9 | ASSLHPPGESEKLF
TRBV11-3 | ASSLGTSEQF
TRBV10-2 | ASSRTGRSDQPQH
TRBV2 | ASTTTGDTIY
TRBV19 | ASGQGRNEQY
TRBV6-5 | ASSLGLLSYEQY
TRBV19 | ASSIQTGSGYTEAF
TRBV5-1 | ASSLWGQGATDTQY
TRBV25-1 | ASNMGGMGTEAF
TRBV6-1 | ASSDDLAGGIDTQY
TRBV28 | ASSLWTSGPPHEQY
TRBV28 | ASSTHLVAGYNEQF
TRBV29-1 | SVQGGGELF
TRBV5-1 | ASSHYPGQGIDTQY
TRBV4-2 | ASSQEATSTDTQY
TRBV6-1 | ASSEAGQRTEAF
TRBV9 | ASRGAGGEKLF
TRBV28 | ASSFLQGSSPLH
TRBV28 | ASSPEGTSNQPQH
TRBV19 | ASSGGTGGGYGYT
TRBV4-3 | ASSQDAPRGSRLSGELF
TRBV18 | ASSPGVAEAF
TRBV27 | ASSPSLTYHNSPLH
TRBV5-1 | ASSERVVTWTGELF
TRBV6-5 | ASSYSSYEQY
TRBV10-3 | AISESEASGRRQY
TRBV2 | ASREGNRLSYEQY
TRBV5-1 | ASSLYDGDYEQY
TRBV15 | ATSWGRGRTGELF
TRBV28 | ASRRQGALNYGYT
TRBV19 | ASRSPLNRGGGTQY
TRBV15 | ATSNIEGNQPQH
TRBV13 | ASSLGSPSYRDGSTDTQY
TRBV19 | ASSIHRGNTEAF
TRBV10-3 | AISDGQGTTGANVLT
TRBV30 | AHNREANTIY
TRBV19 | ASSIGSVTGPYGYT
TRBV20-1 | SATPDGDRY
TRBV11-2 | ASSSAPADLIREY
TRBV4-3 | ASSQEGARAYEQY
TRBV11-3 | ASSRDRGTGELF
TRBV5-8 | ASSFRGGNNQPQH